One and the same sample provided the 24 T cell receptor beta chains below, sequenced in a study of CD8+ T cells in alopecia areata. Noted treatment: oral pan-JAK inhibitor, 5-10 mg twice daily. After isolation, RNA underwent reverse transcription to generate cDNA as the sequencing template. This table comes from immunoSEQ multiplex PCR, and its TCRdb copy is limited to in-frame clones, with some not included. This sample has over 150,000 clones, with approximately 56% found just once. The sample here was CD4+ T cells sorted from blood, taken at week 4, from a patient treated with tofacitinib. The receptor source for this set is a human donor with alopecia areata.

The chain joins TRBV20-1 to TRBJ2-7, with 8 bases aligning to TRBD1. Germline V gene lookup returns CDR1 DFQATT and CDR2 SNEGSKA (reference sequence). V lost 6 bases to trimming and J lost 5 bases; unmatched junction nucleotides: 3. This CDR3 comprises 11 residues. CDR3 amino acids: CSAGQGDEQYF. The CDR3 bases are TGCAGTGCAGGACAGGGAGACGAGCAGTACTTC.

On this clone: One end of the junction fails to match germline, which may point to a read error. The chain has TRBV28 and TRBJ1-5, with D unclear. The CDR3 has 13 residues. Germline CDR1 reads MDHEN; CDR2 reads SYDVKM. The DNA of the CDR3 is TGTGCCAGCAGTTTATATTCAAATCCGCCCCAGCATTTT. Translating it yields CASSLYSNPPQHF.

The chain has TRBV10-3 and TRBJ2-1; possible D gene TRBD2, 5 bases. Germline V gene lookup returns CDR1 ENHRY and CDR2 SYGVKD. Deletions cut 5 bases from V and 1 base from J, with 9 bases between. This CDR3 contains 14 residues. CDR3 residues: CAISPGISYNEQFF. In DNA, the CDR3 is TGTGCCATCAGTCCGGGGATATCCTACAATGAGCAGTTCTTC.

The sample holds a few counts of this clone. The chain links TRBV7-9 to TRBJ1-6, with unresolved D. CDR1 SEHNR and CDR2 FQNEAQ come from the germline V gene (reference sequence). The CDR3 has 13 residues. V shed 3 bases and J shed 7 bases, with 7 bases lying between them. This chain's CDR3 is CASSLDGNSPLHF. The CDR3, as DNA: TGTGCCAGCAGCTTGGATGGGAATTCACCCCTCCACTTT.

CDR3 loop: CAREGQREQYF. For the CDR3, the DNA is TGTGCGCGGGAGGGACAGCGCGAGCAGTACTTC. This chain connects TRBV2 to TRBJ2-7, with 9 bases aligning to TRBD2. Germline V gene data show CDR1 as SNHLY and CDR2 as FYNNEI. The length of the CDR3 is 11 residues.

The chain is built from TRBV30 and TRBJ2-7, with 8 bases aligning to TRBD1. This CDR3 contains 13 residues. The V and J ends lost 2 bases and 9 bases, in that order; junction bases with no gene match: 9. Germline V gene data show CDR1 as GTSNPN and CDR2 as SVGIG (reference sequence). The CDR3 nucleotides read TGTGCCTGGAGTCCTACCTATACAGGGGGGCAGTACTTC. It codes for CAWSPTYTGGQYF.

The chain recombines TRBV5-4 with TRBJ2-6; either TRBD1 or TRBD2 may supply D (5 bases each). V dropped 3 bases and J dropped 0 bases, with 13 bases sitting between them. This CDR3 is built from 17 residues. Germline loops: CDR1 SGHNT, CDR2 YYREEE (reference sequence). The DNA for the CDR3 is TGTGCCAGCAGCTCCAATCGAGGGGACTCTGGGGCCAACGTCCTGACTTTC. Protein sequence: CASSSNRGDSGANVLTF.

V usage is TRBV4-1 and J usage is TRBJ2-3; TRBD1 is a possible D gene (5 bases). Germline-derived CDR1 and CDR2 are MGHRA and YSYEKL. V lost 1 base and J 2 bases, leaving 7 bases between the germline ends. This CDR3 comprises 14 residues. In DNA form, the CDR3 reads TGCGCCAGCAGCCAAGTGGACACCACAGATACGCAGTATTTT. This sequence encodes CASSQVDTTDTQYF.

This sequence joins TRBV6-1 and TRBJ2-7; D is undetermined. Germline loops: CDR1 MNHNS, CDR2 SASEGT. Trimming stripped 10 bases from V and 6 bases from J, with 13 bases between. This CDR3 region has 11 residues. The CDR3 nucleotides are TGTGCCACCACCCCTATGGGCGAGCAGTACTTC. Translated: CATTPMGEQYF.

The chain joins TRBV27 to TRBJ1-1; a weak D match, TRBD1 (6 bases). CDR1 is MNHEY, CDR2 SMNVEV, per germline (reference sequence). Trimming pared 5 bases from V and 2 bases from J, leaving 18 bases between. The CDR3 length is 16 residues. CDR3 sequence: CASSPWGTRLNTEAFF. CDR3 nucleotide sequence: TGTGCCAGCAGTCCATGGGGGACACGACTTAACACTGAAGCTTTCTTT.

The V call is TRBV2, the J call TRBJ2-7; 7 bases are shared with TRBD1. The V segment lost 7 bases and the J segment 3 bases; nucleotides outside the gene matches: 3. Germline V gene sequence: CDR1 SNHLY, CDR2 FYNNEI. The CDR3 is 12 amino acids. CDR3 DNA: TGTGCCAGCACCAGGACAGGCTACGAGCAGTACTTC. It is translated as CASTRTGYEQYF.

Remarks on this clone: The sample has other DNA sequences that encode this CDR3 too. The V gene is TRBV29-1, the J gene TRBJ2-5; D is perhaps TRBD1 (6 bases). V lost 6 bases, J lost 1 base, and 9 bases lay in between. Germline V gene lookup returns CDR1 SQVTM and CDR2 ANQGSEA. The CDR3 spans 12 residues. This CDR3 is CSVAQGQETQYF. The DNA for the CDR3 is TGCAGCGTGGCACAGGGCCAAGAGACCCAGTACTTC.

The chain carries TRBV9 and TRBJ2-5, with D perhaps TRBD1 (6 bases). The CDR3 sequence is 13 residues long. V gave up 0 bases and J gave up 5 bases, with 8 bases separating them. The germline V gene has CDR1 SGDLS and CDR2 YYNGEE. The CDR3 DNA is TGTGCCAGCAGCGTAGCCAGGGGTGAGACCCAGTACTTC. This codes for CASSVARGETQYF.

V usage is TRBV5-4 and J usage is TRBJ1-1, with TRBD1 as a possible D gene (6 bases). The CDR3 is 15 amino acids. V lost 4 bases to trimming and J lost 0 bases, with 13 bases between them. Germline CDR1 reads SGHNT; CDR2 reads YYREEE (reference sequence). The CDR3 region is CASSQGGTMNTEAFF. Here the CDR3 DNA reads TGTGCCAGCAGCCAAGGTGGGACAATGAACACTGAAGCTTTCTTT.

J is TRBJ2-1 and V is TRBV30, with 8 bases fitting TRBD2. Germline assignment: CDR1 GTSNPN and CDR2 SVGIG (reference sequence). This CDR3 has 14 amino acids. The trim removed 3 bases at V and 3 bases at J, leaving 4 bases unmatched. CDR3 amino acids: CAWRSSGGYNEQFF. CDR3 bases: TGTGCCTGGAGGAGCAGCGGGGGCTACAATGAGCAGTTCTTC. Supplemented by reference TRBV30 and TRBJ2-1, the full variable domain reads SQTIHQWPATLVQPVGSPLSLECTVEGTSNPNLYWYRQAAGRGLQLLFYSVGIGQISSEVPQNLSASRPQDRQFILSSKKLLLSDSGFYLCAWRSSGGYNEQFFGPGTRLTVL.

This clone has more than one count but fewer than ten. DNA of the CDR3: TGTGCCAGCAGTGAAAATAGCAATCAGCCCCAGCATTTT. Its translation: CASSENSNQPQHF. The chain recombines TRBV2 with TRBJ1-5, with D unresolved. The CDR3 spans 13 residues. The germline V gene encodes CDR1 SNHLY and CDR2 FYNNEI. V shed 2 bases and J shed 0 bases, with 2 bases lying between them.

The chain employs TRBV30 and TRBJ1-6, with 9 nucleotides matching TRBD1. The germline gives CDR1 GTSNPN, CDR2 SVGIG (reference sequence). J was trimmed by 14 bases and V by 5 bases; bases with no gene match: 10. This CDR3 has 13 residues. CDR3 sequence (DNA): TGTGCCTGGCGGGACAGGGCGGTAGAATCCCTCCACTTT. It codes for CAWRDRAVESLHF.

This chain connects TRBV29-1 to TRBJ2-3; 9 nucleotides line up with TRBD2. The V segment lost 6 bases and the J segment 3 bases; nucleotides outside the gene matches: 4. This CDR3 is 13 amino acids long. Looked up from germline, CDR1 is SQVTM and CDR2 is ANQGSEA. The CDR3 nucleotides read TGCAGCGTGGGGGGACTAGCTACAGATACGCAGTATTTT. Its translation: CSVGGLATDTQYF.

Only a few counts were recorded for this clone. The chain uses TRBV6-5 and TRBJ2-3; D uncertain. CDR1 and CDR2 (germline): MNHEY, SVGAGI. The CDR3 is made up of 13 amino acids. Trimming took off 5 bases at V and 3 bases at J, with 9 bases between the two ends. CDR3 residues: CASSIPGTDTQYF. In DNA, the CDR3 is TGTGCCAGCAGTATCCCAGGTACAGATACGCAGTATTTT.

The chain couples TRBV4-2 to TRBJ2-5, with TRBD1 as a possible D gene (5 bases). Between the trimmed V and J ends, which lost 0 bases and 5 bases, there was a span of 13 bases. The CDR3 covers 15 residues. Germline CDR1 reads LGHNA; CDR2 reads YNFKEQ. The CDR3 DNA reads as TGTGCCAGCAGCCAAGATGCCTCAGGGTGGGAGACCCAGTACTTC. As protein: CASSQDASGWETQYF.

The chain recombines TRBV2 with TRBJ1-2, with D possibly TRBD1 on 5 matching bases. The CDR3 length is 13 residues. The V gene's germline CDR1 is SNHLY and CDR2 FYNNEI. The V end lost 5 bases, the J end lost 5 bases, and 12 bases lay between the germline ends. CDR3 bases: TGTGCCAGCAGTCCTAACGGGGGGTATGGCTACACCTTC. This encodes CASSPNGGYGYTF.

This clone was detected once. The chain has TRBV9 and TRBJ2-5, with TRBD2 matching over 7 bases. Looked up from germline, CDR1 is SGDLS and CDR2 is YYNGEE. CDR3 length: 14 residues. Losses at the gene ends were 3 bases for V and 3 bases for J; bases not matched to a gene: 5. The chain's CDR3 is CASSESGREETQYF. The CDR3 DNA reads TGTGCCAGCAGCGAATCAGGGAGGGAAGAGACCCAGTACTTC.

The chain has TRBV29-1 and TRBJ2-5, with a possible D match to TRBD2 (6 bases). Trimming left V 1 base short and J 5 bases short, with 8 bases between. Germline V gene lookup returns CDR1 SQVTM and CDR2 ANQGSEA. CDR3 size: 12 residues. The CDR3 nucleotides read TGCAGCGTTGAAGGTCTAGCGGAGACCCAGTACTTC. It encodes CSVEGLAETQYF.

V gene TRBV29-1 combines with J gene TRBJ2-3, with TRBD2 identical over 9 bases. V lost 7 bases and J lost 0; bases outside the gene matches: 11. The germline V gene encodes CDR1 SQVTM and CDR2 ANQGSEA. The CDR3 covers 16 residues. The CDR3 protein is CSGPSSAGGSTDTQYF. DNA of the CDR3: TGCAGCGGACCATCCTCTGCGGGGGGGAGCACAGATACGCAGTATTTT.